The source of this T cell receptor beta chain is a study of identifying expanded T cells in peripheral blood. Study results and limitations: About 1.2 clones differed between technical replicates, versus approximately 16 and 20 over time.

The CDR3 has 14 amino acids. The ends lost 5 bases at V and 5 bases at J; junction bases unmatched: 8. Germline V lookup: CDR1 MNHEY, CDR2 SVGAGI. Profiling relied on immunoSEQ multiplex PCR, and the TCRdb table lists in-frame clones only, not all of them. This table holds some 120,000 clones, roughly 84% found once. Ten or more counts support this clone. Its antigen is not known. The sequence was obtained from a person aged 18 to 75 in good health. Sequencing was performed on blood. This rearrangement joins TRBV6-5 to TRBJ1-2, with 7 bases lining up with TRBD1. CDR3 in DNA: TGTGCCAGCAGTGCCGACAGGGCCCCTTATGGCTACACCTTC. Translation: CASSADRAPYGYTF.